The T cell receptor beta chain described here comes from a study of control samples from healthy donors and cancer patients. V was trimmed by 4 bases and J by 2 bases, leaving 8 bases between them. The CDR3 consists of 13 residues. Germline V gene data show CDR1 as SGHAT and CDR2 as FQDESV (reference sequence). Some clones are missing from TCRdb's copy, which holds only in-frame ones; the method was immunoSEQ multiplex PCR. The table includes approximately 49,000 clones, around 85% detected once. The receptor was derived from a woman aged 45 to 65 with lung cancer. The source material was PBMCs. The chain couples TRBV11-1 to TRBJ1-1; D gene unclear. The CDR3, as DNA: TGTGCCAGCAGCTCCCAGACTAACACTGAAGCTTTCTTT. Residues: CASSSQTNTEAFF.